This T cell receptor beta chain was recorded in a study of T cell responses to AZD1222 COVID-19 vaccine. The table came from immunoSEQ multiplex PCR; TCRdb's copy has only in-frame clones and leaves some out. The table lists 110,000 or so clones, more than 70% of them singletons. CDR1 MNHEY and CDR2 SVGAGI come from the germline V gene. The length of the CDR3 is 15 residues. The V segment lost 5 bases and the J segment 0 bases; nucleotides outside the gene matches: 6. The clonotype originates from an adult in good health. Sequenced material: peripheral blood, taken on day 0 of MenACWY control vaccination. The chain couples TRBV6-5 to TRBJ1-1; the match to TRBD1 covers 7 bases. CDR3: CASSQGVLMNTEAFF. In DNA form, the CDR3 reads TGTGCCAGCAGTCAGGGGGTACTAATGAACACTGAAGCTTTCTTT.